This is a list of T cell receptor beta chains from one sample in a study of blood T cells in healthy people across ages. TCRdb itself ran the 5' RACE reads through MiXCR, one entry per CDR3 protein. The table shows fewer than 1,000,000 distinct CDR3 sequences, with more than 35% occurring only once. The specimen sequenced was blood. The receptors here all came from a man aged 80 or over in good health. Both conserved end residues are part of each CDR3. The D gene is left open where the match is weak. Expanded clones are given a class, and other clones once, few, many or no size at all.

V gene,J gene,D gene,clone size,CDR3 DNA,CDR3 protein
TRBV20-1,TRBJ1-2,NA,NA,TGCAGTGCTAGAGTTAAGGAAGGCTATGGCTACACCTTC,CSARVKEGYGYTF
TRBV29-1,TRBJ1-2,NA,NA,TGCAGCGTTGAGGTCGGCGCCTATAACTATGGCTACACCTTC,CSVEVGAYNYGYTF
TRBV11-3,TRBJ2-2,NA,NA,TGTGCCAGCAGCCCAAGCCGGGGTCCCACCGGGGAGCTGTTTTTT,CASSPSRGPTGELFF
TRBV3-1,TRBJ2-3,TRBD2,NA,TGTGCCAGCAGCCAAGGTCGTAGCGGGAGAGATACGCAGTATTTT,CASSQGRSGRDTQYF
TRBV12-3/TRBV12-4,TRBJ2-4,NA,NA,TGTGCCAGCGGTCCCCGGAGAAACCTAGCCAAAAACATTCAGTACTTC,CASGPRRNLAKNIQYF
TRBV29-1,TRBJ2-3,TRBD2,NA,TGCAGCTCACGGACTAGCGGGAGTCGATATACGCAGTATTTT,CSSRTSGSRYTQYF
TRBV28,TRBJ1-1,NA,NA,TGTGCCAGCAGCCTAGCCAGGAGAGAAGCTTTCTTT,CASSLARREAFF
TRBV12-3/TRBV12-4,TRBJ1-1,NA,NA,TGTGCCAGCAGCCCCAGGGGATCAACTAACACTGAAGCTTTCTTT,CASSPRGSTNTEAFF
TRBV5-1,TRBJ2-7,TRBD2,once,TGCGCCAGCAGCAGGTCTAGCGGGAGTGGCGAGCAGTACTTC,CASSRSSGSGEQYF
TRBV20-1,TRBJ2-7,NA,many,TGCAGTGCTAGGTCGGACAGATCCTACGAGCAGTACTTC,CSARSDRSYEQYF
TRBV5-7,TRBJ2-5,NA,few,TGTGCCAGCAGCTTGGTAGGGCCTAGAGAGACCCAGTACTTC,CASSLVGPRETQYF
TRBV27,TRBJ2-7,NA,NA,TGTGCCGGCAGTTTATCAGAGGGTTCCTACGAGCAGTACTTC,CAGSLSEGSYEQYF
TRBV6-5,TRBJ2-3,NA,once,TGTGCCAGCAGAACCGGGACAAGACCTTCAGATACGCAGTATTTT,CASRTGTRPSDTQYF
TRBV6-2/TRBV6-3,TRBJ2-1,NA,once,TGTGCCACCTATATGGGGGGGCTTTACAATGAGCAGTTCTTC,CATYMGGLYNEQFF
TRBV6-2/TRBV6-3,TRBJ2-2,TRBD1,NA,TGTGCCAGCACCTTCGGGACAGGGCGAGGAACCGGGGAGCTGTTTTTT,CASTFGTGRGTGELFF
TRBV4-1,TRBJ1-2,NA,NA,TGCGCCAGCAGCCAAGCGGTAGAGAATGTCTATGGCTACACCTTC,CASSQAVENVYGYTF
TRBV28,TRBJ2-3,TRBD2,NA,TGTGCCAGCAGTGGCCGGGGGGTAAGCACAGATACGCAGTATTTT,CASSGRGVSTDTQYF
TRBV12-3/TRBV12-4,TRBJ1-2,NA,many,TGTGCCAGCAGTTTGTGGGGGGCTAACTATGGCTACACCTTC,CASSLWGANYGYTF
TRBV29-1,TRBJ2-7,NA,many,TGCAGCGTTGACGCGCAGGCGGGACCGACCTACGAGCAGTACTTC,CSVDAQAGPTYEQYF
TRBV6-6,TRBJ1-2,NA,few,TGTGCCAGCAGAGCGACAGGAGAGCGCTATGGCTACACCTTC,CASRATGERYGYTF
TRBV12-3/TRBV12-4,TRBJ1-1,NA,NA,TGTGCCAGCAGTCGTCAGGACAGACCGAACACTGAAGCTTTCTTT,CASSRQDRPNTEAFF
TRBV27,TRBJ2-7,NA,NA,TGTGCCAGCAGTCTCGACAAGACCTTCGAGCAGTACTTC,CASSLDKTFEQYF
TRBV11-2,TRBJ2-7,NA,NA,TGTGCCAGCAGCTTAGTGGGCCCGGGAAGCGACGAGCAGTACTTC,CASSLVGPGSDEQYF
TRBV3-1,TRBJ1-1,NA,few,TGTGCCAGCAGCCATGTGGTCGAAAGTTCATTGGAAGCTTTCTTT,CASSHVVESSLEAFF
TRBV14,TRBJ2-7,TRBD1,NA,TGTGCCAGCAGCCAAGATCTTACAGGGGGCTTGATCGAGCAGTACTTC,CASSQDLTGGLIEQYF
TRBV7-8,TRBJ1-1,NA,NA,TGTGCCAGAAGCTTAGACACCTTCGGGAACGCTGAAGCTTTCTTT,CARSLDTFGNAEAFF
TRBV11-3,TRBJ2-4,NA,NA,TGTGCCAGCAGCTTTTATATCCGACAGTCCAAAAACATCCAGTACTTC,CASSFYIRQSKNIQYF
TRBV20-1,TRBJ2-5,TRBD1,few,TGCAGTGCCAGCAGGGGGTCGGGGGAGACCCAGTACTTC,CSASRGSGETQYF
TRBV28,TRBJ2-1,NA,many,TGTGCCAGCACCGAGGGGGGGGTGAATGAGCAGTTCTTC,CASTEGGVNEQFF
TRBV20-1,TRBJ2-1,NA,NA,TGCGGGATCGACGAGCAGTTCTTC,CGIDEQFF
TRBV28,TRBJ1-5,NA,NA,TGTGCCAGCAGGTGGCAGGAACTTAGCAATCAGCCCCAGCATTTT,CASRWQELSNQPQHF
TRBV12-3/TRBV12-4,TRBJ2-2,NA,few,TGTGCCAGCAGTTTAGTCAGGGGCGGGGAGCTGTTTTTT,CASSLVRGGELFF
TRBV7-2,TRBJ2-1,TRBD2,NA,TGTGCCAGCAGCCCCAATAGCGGGAGCTTCTACAATGAGCAGTTCTTC,CASSPNSGSFYNEQFF
TRBV5-1,TRBJ1-6,TRBD1,few,TGCGCCAGCAGACCAGACAGGGGCAATTCACCCCTCCACTTT,CASRPDRGNSPLHF
TRBV18,TRBJ2-7,NA,NA,TGTGCCAGCTCACCAATAGGACGTTACTCCTACGAGCAGTACTTC,CASSPIGRYSYEQYF
TRBV7-9,TRBJ2-1,TRBD2,many,TGTGCCAGCAGGGAAGATCCGGGACTAGCGAGTTATGAGCAGTTCTTC,CASREDPGLASYEQFF
TRBV7-2,TRBJ2-3,NA,few,TGTGCCAGCAGTACAGGGAGTAGAGGCGCAGATACGCAGTATTTT,CASSTGSRGADTQYF
TRBV30,TRBJ2-7,NA,few,TGTGCCTGGAGTCAGTTTGGCAGCTCCTACGAGCAGTACTTC,CAWSQFGSSYEQYF
TRBV6-2/TRBV6-3,TRBJ2-1,TRBD2,NA,TGTGCCAGCAGAACCCGGGGACTAGCGGGTTACAATGAGCAGTTCTTC,CASRTRGLAGYNEQFF
TRBV7-2,TRBJ2-7,TRBD2,NA,TGTGCCAGCAGCTTAGGTCCTAGCGGGACGACATACTCCTACGAGCAGTACTTC,CASSLGPSGTTYSYEQYF
TRBV4-2,TRBJ2-1,NA,NA,TGTGCCAGCAGCCAATCCGGGAGTGGGCGAAACAATGAGCAGTTCTTC,CASSQSGSGRNNEQFF
TRBV21-1,TRBJ2-3,NA,few,TGTGCCAGCAGCAAAGGACTAGTGACAGATACGCAGTATTTT,CASSKGLVTDTQYF
TRBV15,TRBJ1-6,NA,few,TGTGCCACCAGCAGAGGTTGGGGCTCACCCCTCCACTTT,CATSRGWGSPLHF
TRBV4-2,TRBJ2-1,NA,NA,TGTGCCAGCAGCCAAGATTATGGCTCCTACAATGAGCAGTTCTTC,CASSQDYGSYNEQFF
TRBV12-3/TRBV12-4,TRBJ2-5,TRBD1,few,TGTGCCAGCAGTCGGGACAGGGGACAGAAAGAGACCCAGTACTTC,CASSRDRGQKETQYF
TRBV29-1,TRBJ2-5,TRBD2,NA,TGCAGCGTTGAGGCTGGGCGGGAGGGTAAAGAGACCCAGTACTTC,CSVEAGREGKETQYF
TRBV20-1,TRBJ2-4,TRBD2,few,TGCAGTGCTAGGGAGACTAGCGGGTCCTACAAAAACATTCAGTACTTC,CSARETSGSYKNIQYF
TRBV29-1,TRBJ2-5,TRBD1,NA,TGCAGCGGCCGGGACAGGGACAACAATGAGCAGTACTTC,CSGRDRDNNEQYF
TRBV10-3,TRBJ2-3,NA,NA,TGTGCCATCAGTGAGCAGGCACCTACAGATACGCAGTATTTT,CAISEQAPTDTQYF
TRBV20-1,TRBJ2-3,NA,NA,TGCTCGATCTTAGTGGGCACAGATACGCAGTATTTT,CSILVGTDTQYF
TRBV6-5,TRBJ2-7,TRBD1,many,TGTGCCAGCAGTTACCGAGGACAGGGGACCTACGAGCAGTACTTC,CASSYRGQGTYEQYF
TRBV13,TRBJ1-5,NA,NA,TGTGCCAGCAGCTTGGGACGGCAAATCGGGAGCAATCAGCCCCAGCATTTT,CASSLGRQIGSNQPQHF
TRBV20-1,TRBJ1-2,TRBD1,NA,TGCAGTGCTAGAGATTCGAGGACAGGGAACTATGGCTACACCTTC,CSARDSRTGNYGYTF
TRBV4-2,TRBJ2-5,TRBD2,NA,TGTGCCAGCAGCCAATTTCTGGCGGGAGCGGGGGAGACCCAGTACTTC,CASSQFLAGAGETQYF
TRBV28,TRBJ2-1,TRBD2,NA,TGTGCCAGCAGCCCCAGCGGGGGGTTCAGAAATGAGCAGTTCTTC,CASSPSGGFRNEQFF
TRBV4-3,TRBJ2-1,NA,few,TGCGCCAGCAGCCCCGGCGAAGGGAGGACGGAAAATGAGCAGTTCTTC,CASSPGEGRTENEQFF
TRBV20-1,TRBJ2-1,TRBD2,NA,TGCAGTGCTTCGACTAGCGGGGGGGCAGGAGAGCAGTTCTTC,CSASTSGGAGEQFF
TRBV20-1,TRBJ2-7,TRBD2,NA,TGCAGTGCTAGGCAGCTAGCGGGAGGGCCCCCCTACGAGCAGTACTTC,CSARQLAGGPPYEQYF
TRBV4-1,TRBJ2-7,NA,NA,TGCGCCAGCAGCCAAGAACCCCGACAGGAAACCTACGAGCAGTACTTC,CASSQEPRQETYEQYF
TRBV25-1,TRBJ1-4,NA,NA,TGTGCCAGCAGTGAATACCGAGGACCAAATGAAAAACTGTTTTTT,CASSEYRGPNEKLFF